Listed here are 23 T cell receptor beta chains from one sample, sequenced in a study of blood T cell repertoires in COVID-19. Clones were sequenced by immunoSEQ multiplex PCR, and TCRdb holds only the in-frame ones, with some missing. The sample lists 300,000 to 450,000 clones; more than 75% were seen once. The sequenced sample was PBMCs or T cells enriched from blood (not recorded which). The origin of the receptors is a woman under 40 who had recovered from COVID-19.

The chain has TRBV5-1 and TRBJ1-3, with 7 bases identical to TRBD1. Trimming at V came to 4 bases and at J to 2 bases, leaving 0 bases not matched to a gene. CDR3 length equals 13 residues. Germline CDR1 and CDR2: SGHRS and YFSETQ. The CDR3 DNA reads TGCGCCAGCAGCCAGGGGGCTGGAAACACCATATATTTT. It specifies CASSQGAGNTIYF.

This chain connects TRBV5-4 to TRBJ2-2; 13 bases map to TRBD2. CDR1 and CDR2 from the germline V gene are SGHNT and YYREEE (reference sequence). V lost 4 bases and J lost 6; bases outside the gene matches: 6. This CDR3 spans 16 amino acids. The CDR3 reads CASSAAGTSGAGELFF. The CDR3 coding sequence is TGTGCCAGCAGCGCAGCCGGGACTAGCGGGGCCGGGGAGCTGTTTTTT.

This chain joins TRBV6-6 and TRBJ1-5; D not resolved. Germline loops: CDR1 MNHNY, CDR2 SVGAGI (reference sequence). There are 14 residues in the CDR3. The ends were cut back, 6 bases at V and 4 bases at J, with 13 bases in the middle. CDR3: CASRGEGQNQPQHF. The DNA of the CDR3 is TGTGCCAGCAGGGGAGAAGGCCAAAATCAGCCCCAGCATTTT.

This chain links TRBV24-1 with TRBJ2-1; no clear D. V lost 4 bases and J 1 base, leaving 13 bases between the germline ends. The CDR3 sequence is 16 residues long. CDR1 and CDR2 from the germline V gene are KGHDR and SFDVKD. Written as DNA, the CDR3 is TGTGCCACCAGTGAATCCGACCCGGAGTCCTACAATGAGCAGTTCTTC. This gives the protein CATSESDPESYNEQFF.

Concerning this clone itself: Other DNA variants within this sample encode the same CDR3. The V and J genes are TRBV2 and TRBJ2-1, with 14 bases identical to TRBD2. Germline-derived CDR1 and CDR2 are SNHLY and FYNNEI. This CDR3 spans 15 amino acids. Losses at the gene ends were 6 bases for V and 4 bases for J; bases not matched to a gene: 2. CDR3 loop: CASSRLAGGYNEQFF. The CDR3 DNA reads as TGTGCCAGCAGCCGACTAGCGGGGGGGTACAATGAGCAGTTCTTC.

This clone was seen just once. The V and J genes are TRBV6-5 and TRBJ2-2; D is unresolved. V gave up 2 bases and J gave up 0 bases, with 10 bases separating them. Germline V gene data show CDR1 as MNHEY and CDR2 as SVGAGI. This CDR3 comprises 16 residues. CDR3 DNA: TGTGCCAGCAGTTACCGAGGCCTAGCGAACACCGGGGAGCTGTTTTTT. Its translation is CASSYRGLANTGELFF.

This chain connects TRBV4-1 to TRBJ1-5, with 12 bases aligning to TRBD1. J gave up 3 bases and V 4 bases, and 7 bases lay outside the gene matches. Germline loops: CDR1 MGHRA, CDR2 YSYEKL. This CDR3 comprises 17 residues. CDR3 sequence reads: CASSPYRDRGLNQPQHF. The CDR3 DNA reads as TGCGCCAGCAGCCCATACCGGGACAGGGGGCTCAATCAGCCCCAGCATTTT.

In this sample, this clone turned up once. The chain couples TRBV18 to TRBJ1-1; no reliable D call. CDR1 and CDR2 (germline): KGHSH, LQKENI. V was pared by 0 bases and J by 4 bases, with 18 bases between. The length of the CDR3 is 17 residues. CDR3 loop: CASSPPPGKSWGTEAFF. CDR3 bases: TGTGCCAGCTCACCACCGCCGGGAAAGTCTTGGGGCACTGAAGCTTTCTTT.

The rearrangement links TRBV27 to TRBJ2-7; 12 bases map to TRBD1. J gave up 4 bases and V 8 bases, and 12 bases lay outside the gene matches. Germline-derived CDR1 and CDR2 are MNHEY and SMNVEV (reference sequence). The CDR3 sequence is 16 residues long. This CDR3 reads CASGHSGTGGPYEQYF. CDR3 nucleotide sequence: TGTGCCAGCGGACACTCCGGGACAGGGGGCCCGTACGAGCAGTACTTC.

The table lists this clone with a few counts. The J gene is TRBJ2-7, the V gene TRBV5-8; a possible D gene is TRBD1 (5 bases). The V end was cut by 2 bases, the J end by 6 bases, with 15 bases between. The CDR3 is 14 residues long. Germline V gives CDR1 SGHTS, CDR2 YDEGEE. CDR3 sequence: CASSLGAYAGEQYF. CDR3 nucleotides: TGTGCCAGCAGCTTAGGGGCCTACGCCGGCGAGCAGTACTTC.

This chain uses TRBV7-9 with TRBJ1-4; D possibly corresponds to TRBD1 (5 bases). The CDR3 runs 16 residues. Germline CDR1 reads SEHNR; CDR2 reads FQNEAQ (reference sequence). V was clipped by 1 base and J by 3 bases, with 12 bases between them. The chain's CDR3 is CASSLGDSGSNEKLFF. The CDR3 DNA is TGTGCCAGCAGCTTAGGGGACTCTGGCTCTAATGAAAAACTGTTTTTT.

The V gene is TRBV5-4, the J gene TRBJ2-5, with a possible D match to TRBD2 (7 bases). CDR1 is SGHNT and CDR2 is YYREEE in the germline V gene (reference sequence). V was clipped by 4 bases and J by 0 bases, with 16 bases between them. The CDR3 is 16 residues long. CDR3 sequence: CASSGRGTKYQETQYF. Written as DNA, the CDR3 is TGTGCCAGCAGCGGGAGGGGGACAAAGTACCAAGAGACCCAGTACTTC.

CDR3 sequence reads: CASSPPLSITEAFF. Here the CDR3 DNA reads TGTGCCAGCAGTCCCCCTCTAAGTATCACTGAAGCTTTCTTT. The chain links TRBV28 to TRBJ1-1; D remains unclear. Trimming stripped 5 bases from V and 4 bases from J, with 14 bases between. Germline-derived CDR1 and CDR2 are MDHEN and SYDVKM. The length of the CDR3 is 14 residues.

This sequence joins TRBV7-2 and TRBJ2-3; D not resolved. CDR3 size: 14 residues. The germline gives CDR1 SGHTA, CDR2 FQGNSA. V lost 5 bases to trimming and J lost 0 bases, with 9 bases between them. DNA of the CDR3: TGTGCCAGCAGCGAGCCTACTAGCACAGATACGCAGTATTTT. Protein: CASSEPTSTDTQYF.

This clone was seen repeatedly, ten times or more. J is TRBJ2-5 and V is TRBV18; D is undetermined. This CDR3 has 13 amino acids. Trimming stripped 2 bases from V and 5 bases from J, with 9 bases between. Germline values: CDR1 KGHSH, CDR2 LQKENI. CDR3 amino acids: CASSPISQETQYF. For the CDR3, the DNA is TGTGCCAGCTCACCAATCAGTCAGGAGACCCAGTACTTC.

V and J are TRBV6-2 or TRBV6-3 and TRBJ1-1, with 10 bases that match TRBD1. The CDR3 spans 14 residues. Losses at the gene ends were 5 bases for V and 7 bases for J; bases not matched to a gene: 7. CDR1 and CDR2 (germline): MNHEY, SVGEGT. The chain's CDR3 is CASSPRQGAREAFF. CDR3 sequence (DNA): TGTGCCAGCAGTCCCCGACAGGGGGCGCGTGAAGCTTTCTTT.

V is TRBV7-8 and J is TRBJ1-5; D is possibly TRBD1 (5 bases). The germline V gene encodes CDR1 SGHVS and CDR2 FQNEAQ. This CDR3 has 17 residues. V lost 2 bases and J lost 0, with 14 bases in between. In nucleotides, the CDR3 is TGTGCCAGCAGCTTATATCCGCCAGGGATTAGCAATCAGCCCCAGCATTTT. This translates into CASSLYPPGISNQPQHF.

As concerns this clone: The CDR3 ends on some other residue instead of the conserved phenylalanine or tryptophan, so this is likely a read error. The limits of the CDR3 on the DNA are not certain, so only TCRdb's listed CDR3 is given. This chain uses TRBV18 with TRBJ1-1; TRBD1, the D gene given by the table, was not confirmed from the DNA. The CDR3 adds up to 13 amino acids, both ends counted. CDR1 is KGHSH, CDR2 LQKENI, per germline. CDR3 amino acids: CASSPDRDAHRIL.

The CDR3 here is CASSPSSMNTEAFF. CDR3 sequence (DNA): TGTGCCAGCTCACCATCATCTATGAACACTGAAGCTTTCTTT. V and J are TRBV18 and TRBJ1-1; no firm D call. Trimming removed 2 bases from V and 0 bases from J, with 7 bases in between. Germline V lookup: CDR1 KGHSH, CDR2 LQKENI. There are 14 residues in the CDR3.

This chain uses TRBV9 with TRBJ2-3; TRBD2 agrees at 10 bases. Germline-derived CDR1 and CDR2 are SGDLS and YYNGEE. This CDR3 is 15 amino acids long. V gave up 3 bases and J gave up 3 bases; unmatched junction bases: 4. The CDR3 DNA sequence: TGTGCCAGCAGCGCCAGCGGGGGGGCTACAGATACGCAGTATTTT. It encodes CASSASGGATDTQYF.

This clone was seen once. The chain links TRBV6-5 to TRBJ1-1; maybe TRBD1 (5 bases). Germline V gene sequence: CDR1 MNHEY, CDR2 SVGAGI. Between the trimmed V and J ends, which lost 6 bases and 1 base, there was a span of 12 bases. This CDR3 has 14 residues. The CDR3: CASRLTGSNTEAFF. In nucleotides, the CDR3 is TGTGCCAGCAGGTTAACAGGTTCGAACACTGAAGCTTTCTTT.

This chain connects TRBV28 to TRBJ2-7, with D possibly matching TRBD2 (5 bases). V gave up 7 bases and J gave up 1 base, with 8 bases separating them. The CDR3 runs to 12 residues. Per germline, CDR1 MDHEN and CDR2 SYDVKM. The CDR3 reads CASTRGSYEQYF. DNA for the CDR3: TGTGCCAGCACCCGGGGTTCCTACGAGCAGTACTTC. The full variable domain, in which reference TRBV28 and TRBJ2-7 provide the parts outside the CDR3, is DVKVTQSSRYLVKRTGEKVFLECVQDMDHENMFWYRQDPGLGLRLIYFSYDVKMKEKGDIPEGYSVSREKKERFSLILESASTNQTSMYLCASTRGSYEQYFGPGTRLTVT.

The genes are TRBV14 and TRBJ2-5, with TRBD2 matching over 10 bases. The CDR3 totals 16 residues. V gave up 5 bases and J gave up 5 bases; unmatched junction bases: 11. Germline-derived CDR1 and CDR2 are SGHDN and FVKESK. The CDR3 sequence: CASSSYERGGTETQYF. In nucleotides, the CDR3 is TGTGCCAGCAGCTCCTATGAGCGGGGGGGCACGGAGACCCAGTACTTC.